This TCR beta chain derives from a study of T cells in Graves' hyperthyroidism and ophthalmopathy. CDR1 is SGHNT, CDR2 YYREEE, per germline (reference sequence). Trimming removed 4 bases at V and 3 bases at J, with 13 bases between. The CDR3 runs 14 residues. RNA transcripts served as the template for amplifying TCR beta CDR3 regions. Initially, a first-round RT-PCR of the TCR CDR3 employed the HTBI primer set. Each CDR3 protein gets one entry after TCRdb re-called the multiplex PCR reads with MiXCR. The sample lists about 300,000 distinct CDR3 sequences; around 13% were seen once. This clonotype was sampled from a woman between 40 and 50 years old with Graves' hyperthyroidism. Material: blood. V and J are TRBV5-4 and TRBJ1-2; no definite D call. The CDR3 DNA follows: TGTGCCAGCAGCCAGGTCGGGCAGGACTATGGCTACACCTTC. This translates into CASSQVGQDYGYTF. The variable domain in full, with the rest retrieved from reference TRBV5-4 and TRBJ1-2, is ETGVTQSPTHLIKTRGQQVTLRCSSQSGHNTVSWYQQALGQGPQFIFQYYREEENGRGNFPPRFSGLQFPNYSSELNVNALELDDSALYLCASSQVGQDYGYTFGSGTRLTVV.